One and the same sample provided the 25 T cell receptor beta chains below, sequenced in a study of blood T cell repertoires in COVID-19. Sequencing was performed with immunoSEQ multiplex PCR; in TCRdb, only in-frame clones are kept and a portion is missing. The sample holds under 200,000 clones; around 84% are singletons and the top ten take roughly 5%. The sample taken for sequencing was peripheral blood. The receptor source for this set is a woman aged 45-65 years with COVID-19, enrolled during active disease.

The chain couples TRBV14 to TRBJ2-1; 8 nucleotides match TRBD1. The CDR3 contains 16 residues. Looked up from germline, CDR1 is SGHDN and CDR2 is FVKESK. Germline trimming cut 4 bases from V and 4 bases from J; bases unmatched to any gene: 9. The CDR3 DNA reads TGTGCCAGCAGCCTAGCACAGGGGGTGGGGTACAATGAGCAGTTCTTC. Its translation is CASSLAQGVGYNEQFF.

The chain has TRBV18 and TRBJ2-5; no definite D call. Germline values: CDR1 KGHSH, CDR2 LQKENI. CDR3 length: 13 amino acids. V gave up 5 bases and J gave up 5 bases, with 12 bases separating them. CDR3 nucleotides: TGTGCCAGCTCATGGGCTCACCCGGAGACCCAGTACTTC. Protein: CASSWAHPETQYF.

The genes are TRBV5-5 and TRBJ2-5, with D possibly TRBD2 on 5 matching bases. Germline CDR1 SGHKS, CDR2 YYEKEE (reference sequence). This CDR3 comprises 13 residues. With 0 bases removed from V and 7 bases from J, the gap between germline ends came to 10 bases. CDR3 protein: CASSLVPAGTQYF. CDR3 in DNA: TGTGCCAGCAGCTTGGTTCCGGCGGGGACCCAGTACTTC.

This sequence joins TRBV18 and TRBJ1-4; 7 bases are a match to TRBD1. From germline, CDR1 is KGHSH and CDR2 LQKENI. V was pared by 3 bases and J by 4 bases, with 5 bases of the junction left unmatched. The CDR3 sequence is 15 residues long. CDR3 loop: CASSPQGQSNEKLFF. The CDR3 coding sequence is TGTGCCAGCTCACCCCAGGGACAGAGTAATGAAAAACTGTTTTTT. Full variable domain (remainder filled in from reference TRBV18 and TRBJ1-4): NAGVMQNPRHLVRRRGQEARLRCSPMKGHSHVYWYRQLPEEGLKFMVYLQKENIIDESGMPKERFSAEFPKEGPSILRIQQVVRGDSAAYFCASSPQGQSNEKLFFGSGTQLSVL.

The gene calls are TRBV28 and TRBJ2-1; 7 bases are shared with TRBD2. Germline CDR1 reads MDHEN; CDR2 reads SYDVKM. The CDR3 consists of 14 residues. V shed 4 bases and J 6 bases; nucleotides not matched to a gene: 6. CDR3 coding DNA: TGTGCCAGCAGTTCCTCGACTAGCCGCAATGAGCAGTTCTTC. Protein sequence: CASSSSTSRNEQFF.

The rearrangement uses TRBV5-1 and TRBJ2-2; D perhaps matches TRBD1 (6 bases). Germline CDR1 is SGHRS and CDR2 is YFSETQ. The V end lost 4 bases, the J end lost 5 bases, and 15 bases lay between the germline ends. This CDR3 contains 15 residues. CDR3 in DNA: TGCGCCAGCAGCCCCGAAACAGGGAGAACCGGGGAGCTGTTTTTT. It is translated as CASSPETGRTGELFF.

J is TRBJ2-6 and V is TRBV3-1 (or the pseudogene TRBV3-2); the match to TRBD2 covers 7 bases. Germline CDR1 and CDR2: LGHDT and YNNKEL (reference sequence). Germline trimming cut 4 bases from V and 4 bases from J; bases unmatched to any gene: 7. The CDR3 totals 16 residues. CDR3: CASSLRGRAGANVLTF. In nucleotides, the CDR3 is TGTGCCAGCAGCCTCCGGGGGAGGGCCGGGGCCAACGTCCTGACTTTC.

J is TRBJ2-3 and V is TRBV19; TRBD1 matches 8 bases. The trim removed 3 bases at V and 6 bases at J, leaving 5 bases unmatched. The CDR3 runs to 14 residues. Germline V lookup: CDR1 LNHDA, CDR2 SQIVND (reference sequence). CDR3 region: CASSMGQGADTQYF. In DNA, the CDR3 is TGTGCCAGTAGTATGGGGCAGGGGGCGGATACGCAGTATTTT.

The chain employs TRBV18 and TRBJ2-7; TRBD2 matches 8 bases. Trimming cost V 3 bases and J 6 bases; bases outside gene matches: 7. There are 14 residues in the CDR3. CDR1 is KGHSH and CDR2 is LQKENI in the germline V gene. CDR3 in amino acids: CASSPGGALGEQYF. Written as DNA, the CDR3 is TGTGCCAGCTCACCCGGGGGGGCGTTGGGCGAGCAGTACTTC.

V is TRBV19 and J is TRBJ2-5, with 12 bases fitting TRBD1. V dropped 4 bases and J dropped 4; count of bases not matched to a gene: 4. Germline V gene lookup returns CDR1 LNHDA and CDR2 SQIVND (reference sequence). The CDR3 has 15 residues. This CDR3 is CASSKGQGARETQYF. In DNA form, the CDR3 reads TGTGCCAGTAGTAAGGGACAGGGGGCGAGAGAGACCCAGTACTTC.

The chain links TRBV13 to TRBJ1-6; 7 bases align to TRBD1. There are 15 residues in the CDR3. Germline trimming cut 6 bases from V and 8 bases from J; bases unmatched to any gene: 10. Germline V CDR1 and CDR2: PRHDT, FYEKMQ (reference sequence). The CDR3 loop reads CASRPAGGMYSPLHF. In nucleotides, the CDR3 is TGTGCCAGCAGACCGGCAGGGGGAATGTATTCACCCCTCCACTTT. Variable domain in full (rest from reference TRBV13 and TRBJ1-6): AAGVIQSPRHLIKEKRETATLKCYPIPRHDTVYWYQQGPGQDPQFLISFYEKMQSDKGSIPDRFSAQQFSDYHSELNMSSLELGDSALYFCASRPAGGMYSPLHFGNGTRLTVT.

V gene TRBV3-1 (or the pseudogene TRBV3-2) combines with J gene TRBJ1-6; maybe TRBD1 (6 bases). The CDR3 runs 16 residues. Trimming shortened V by 0 bases and J by 14 bases, and 20 bases separated the two germline ends. Germline values: CDR1 LGHDT, CDR2 YNNKEL (reference sequence). The CDR3 reads CASSQDWGQREWSLHF. The CDR3 nucleotides are TGTGCCAGCAGCCAAGATTGGGGGCAGCGGGAGTGGTCCCTCCACTTT.

This chain joins TRBV4-2 and TRBJ2-5; 11 bases map to TRBD1. Germline V lookup: CDR1 LGHNA, CDR2 YNFKEQ. V lost 0 bases and J lost 5; bases outside the gene matches: 8. The CDR3 has 17 amino acids. CDR3 amino acids: CASSQEGTGGFSETQYF. CDR3 bases: TGTGCCAGCAGCCAAGAAGGGACAGGGGGTTTTTCCGAGACCCAGTACTTC.

The V and J genes are TRBV19 and TRBJ1-6; 7 bases align to TRBD1. The CDR3 consists of 15 residues. J was trimmed by 10 bases and V by 3 bases; bases with no gene match: 9. CDR1 is LNHDA, CDR2 SQIVND, per germline (reference sequence). The CDR3 DNA follows: TGTGCCAGTAGTATGGGACAGACCTATGGATCACCCCTCCACTTT. Translation: CASSMGQTYGSPLHF.

The chain combines TRBV15 with TRBJ2-1; maybe TRBD2 (7 bases). V was shortened by 0 bases and J by 6 bases, with 18 bases between the two germline ends. The CDR3 has 17 amino acids. Germline CDR1 reads LNHNV; CDR2 reads YYDKDF (reference sequence). In nucleotides, the CDR3 is TGTGCCACCAGCAGAGATGGGGGGGCGGGGGTCTCCAATGAGCAGTTCTTC. Translating gives CATSRDGGAGVSNEQFF.

V gene TRBV7-6 combines with J gene TRBJ2-1, with TRBD1 as a possible D gene (6 bases). Germline V CDR1 and CDR2: SGHVS, FNYEAQ. The CDR3 length is 16 residues. The ends were cut back, 5 bases at V and 8 bases at J, with 22 bases in the middle. The CDR3: CASSGTAGENRDEQFF. The CDR3 nucleotides read TGTGCCAGCAGCGGTACCGCAGGGGAAAATCGGGATGAGCAGTTCTTC.

The V and J genes are TRBV7-3 and TRBJ2-6; D is perhaps TRBD1 (5 bases). V was shortened by 5 bases and J by 11 bases, with 7 bases between the two germline ends. Germline CDR1 is SGHTA and CDR2 is FQGTGA. The CDR3 runs to 11 residues. The chain's CDR3 is CASSQQDVLTF. The DNA for the CDR3 is TGTGCCAGCAGCCAACAGGACGTCCTGACTTTC.

The J gene is TRBJ2-3, the V gene TRBV5-6; 8 nucleotides line up with TRBD2. The length of the CDR3 is 15 residues. Germline V lookup: CDR1 SGHDT, CDR2 YYEEEE. V lost 1 base to trimming and J lost 0 bases; unmatched junction nucleotides: 1. The CDR3 DNA is TGTGCCAGCAGCTTGCGGGGGGGTAGCACAGATACGCAGTATTTT. This sequence encodes CASSLRGGSTDTQYF.

The V call is TRBV5-1, the J call TRBJ2-1, with 10 bases aligning to TRBD2. Germline V lookup: CDR1 SGHRS, CDR2 YFSETQ. The CDR3 covers 14 residues. The V gene end was trimmed by 4 bases and the J gene end by 6 bases; junction bases not matched to a gene: 4. In DNA form, the CDR3 reads TGCGCCAGCAGCGCATCTAGCGGGGGCAATGAGCAGTTCTTC. Residues: CASSASSGGNEQFF.

This clone was counted a single time. This chain links TRBV19 with TRBJ1-4; D gene uncertain. Trimming left V 6 bases short and J 7 bases short, with 18 bases between. CDR3 length: 15 amino acids. Germline loops: CDR1 LNHDA, CDR2 SQIVND (reference sequence). CDR3 coding DNA: TGTGCCAGTAGCCCTGTGGCGCTAGAGACTGAAAAACTGTTTTTT. Translation: CASSPVALETEKLFF.

The V gene is TRBV6-5, the J gene TRBJ1-1, with 10 bases matching TRBD1. Germline assignment: CDR1 MNHEY and CDR2 SVGAGI. J was trimmed by 7 bases and V by 5 bases; bases with no gene match: 4. The CDR3 has 13 residues. As DNA, the CDR3 is TGTGCCAGCAGTCGACAGGGGGCTATTGAAGCTTTCTTT. Its protein product is CASSRQGAIEAFF.

This chain uses TRBV7-3 with TRBJ2-2; D unclear. Per germline, CDR1 SGHTA and CDR2 FQGTGA. The ends were cut back, 5 bases at V and 6 bases at J, with 16 bases in the middle. The CDR3 extends over 15 amino acids. CDR3 sequence reads: CASSPTQNNPGELFF. In nucleotides, the CDR3 is TGTGCCAGCAGCCCAACACAGAACAACCCCGGGGAGCTGTTTTTT. The variable domain in full, completed from reference TRBV7-3 and TRBJ2-2, reads GAGVSQTPSNKVTEKGKYVELRCDPISGHTALYWYRQSLGQGPEFLIYFQGTGAADDSGLPNDRFFAVRPEGSVSTLKIQRTERGDSAVYLCASSPTQNNPGELFFGEGSRLTVL.

This clone was seen just once. This chain links TRBV4-3 with TRBJ1-5, with unresolved D. Looked up from germline, CDR1 is LGHNA and CDR2 is YSLEER. There are 14 residues in the CDR3. Trimming left V 0 bases short and J 8 bases short, with 11 bases between. CDR3 bases: TGCGCCAGCAGCCAAGATCGGGGTTATGAGCCCCAGCATTTT. Amino acid sequence: CASSQDRGYEPQHF.

CDR3 sequence reads: CAWSGRGQETQYF. The CDR3 coding sequence is TGTGCCTGGAGTGGTAGGGGACAAGAGACCCAGTACTTC. The chain joins TRBV30 to TRBJ2-5; D might be TRBD1 (5 bases). The V end lost 1 base, the J end lost 2 bases, and 8 bases lay between the germline ends. The CDR3 is 13 residues long. The germline CDR1 and CDR2 sequences are GTSNPN and SVGIG (reference sequence).

The rearrangement joins TRBV7-9 to TRBJ1-3; 12 bases fit TRBD1. The CDR3 sequence is 16 residues long. With V trimmed by 5 bases and J by 2 bases, 4 bases remained unmatched. The germline V gene has CDR1 SEHNR and CDR2 FQNEAQ (reference sequence). The CDR3 here is CASSRGTGGTGNTIYF. For the CDR3, the DNA is TGTGCCAGCAGCCGCGGGACAGGGGGCACTGGAAACACCATATATTTT.